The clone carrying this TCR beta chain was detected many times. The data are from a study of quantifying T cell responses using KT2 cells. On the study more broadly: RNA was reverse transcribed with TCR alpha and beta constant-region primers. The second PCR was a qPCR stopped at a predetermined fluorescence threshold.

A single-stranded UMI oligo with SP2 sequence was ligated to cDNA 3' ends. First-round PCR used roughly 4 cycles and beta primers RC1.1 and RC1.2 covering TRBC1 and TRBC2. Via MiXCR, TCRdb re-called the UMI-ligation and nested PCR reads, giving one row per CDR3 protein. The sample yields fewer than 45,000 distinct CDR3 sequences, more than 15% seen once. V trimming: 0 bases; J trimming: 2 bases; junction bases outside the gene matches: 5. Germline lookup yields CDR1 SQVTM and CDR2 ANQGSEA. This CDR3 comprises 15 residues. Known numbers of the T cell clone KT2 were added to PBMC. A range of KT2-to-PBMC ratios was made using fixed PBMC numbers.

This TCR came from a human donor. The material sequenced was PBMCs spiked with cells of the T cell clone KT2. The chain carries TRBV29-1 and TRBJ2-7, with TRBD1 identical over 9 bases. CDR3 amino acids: CSVEDWGDRAYEQYF. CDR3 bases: TGCAGCGTTGAAGATTGGGGGGACAGGGCCTACGAGCAGTACTTC.